The rows below give T cell receptor beta chains drawn from one sample of a study of CD8+ T cells in alopecia areata. Profiling relied on immunoSEQ multiplex PCR, and the TCRdb table lists in-frame clones only, not all of them. The repertoire holds 120,000 or so clones, with roughly 50% as singletons. The source material was NKG2D-low CD8+ T cells sorted from blood. The receptors originated from a human donor with alopecia areata. Each CDR3 is given with its conserved first and last residue. The D gene is left open where the match is weak. The size of a clone is reported for some rows only, either as once, few or many, or as a class for expanded clones.

>TRBJ2-7|NA|TRBV27|NA
CASSFAQGRYEQYF
TGTGCCAGCAGTTTTGCCCAGGGCCGGTACGAGCAGTACTTC
>TRBJ2-4|NA|TRBV28|few
CASRELLAKNIQYF
TGTGCCAGCAGGGAGCTACTAGCCAAAAACATTCAGTACTTC
>TRBJ2-7|NA|TRBV29-1|NA
CSVEDLGTVYEQYF
TGCAGCGTTGAAGATCTAGGGACGGTCTACGAGCAGTACTTC
>TRBJ2-7|NA|TRBV30|NA
CAWRTPWGTSYEQYF
TGTGCCTGGAGGACCCCGTGGGGCACCTCCTACGAGCAGTACTTC
>TRBJ2-4|TRBD1|TRBV5-6|NA
CASSGGQGRNIQYF
TGTGCCAGCAGCGGGGGACAGGGGCGGAACATTCAGTACTTC
>TRBJ2-5|NA|TRBV15|NA
CATSREGQETQYF
TGTGCCACCAGCAGAGAGGGGCAAGAGACCCAGTACTTC
>TRBJ1-5|NA|TRBV29-1|NA
CSALLDSNQPQHF
TGCAGCGCCTTACTCGATAGCAATCAGCCCCAGCATTTT
>TRBJ2-5|NA|TRBV2|few
CASAGQETQYF
TGTGCCAGCGCGGGACAAGAGACCCAGTACTTC
>TRBJ2-7|NA|TRBV2|NA
CASSEALGGEQYF
TGTGCCAGCAGTGAAGCGCTTGGGGGCGAGCAGTACTTC
>TRBJ2-5|NA|TRBV29-1|few
CSALGDALSVETQYF
TGCAGCGCCCTTGGCGACGCCCTATCGGTAGAGACCCAGTACTTC
>TRBJ2-2|NA|TRBV6-6|NA
CASSGRGAAGELFF
TGTGCCAGCAGTGGTAGGGGTGCGGCCGGGGAGCTGTTTTTT
>TRBJ2-7|TRBD2|TRBV29-1|NA
CSVDRGDAYEQYF
TGCAGCGTTGATCGGGGGGACGCCTACGAGCAGTACTTC
>TRBJ2-2|TRBD1|TRBV29-1|few
CSAAGTGVVGELFF
TGCAGCGCAGCCGGGACAGGGGTGGTCGGGGAGCTGTTTTTT
>TRBJ2-1|TRBD1|TRBV9|NA
CASSVGTGFNNEQFF
TGTGCCAGCAGCGTAGGGACAGGGTTTAACAATGAGCAGTTCTTC
>TRBJ2-1|NA|TRBV14|NA
CASSQLGYNEQFF
TGTGCCAGCAGCCAACTTGGGTACAATGAGCAGTTCTTC
>TRBJ1-1|TRBD1|TRBV29-1|few
CQGQRNTEAFF
TGCCAGGGACAGAGAAACACTGAAGCTTTCTTT
>TRBJ2-7|NA|TRBV7-9|NA
CASSSIYSEQYF
TGTGCCAGCAGCTCTATATATTCGGAGCAGTACTTC
>TRBJ1-1|TRBD1|TRBV29-1|NA
CSAGQALMNTEAFF
TGCAGCGCGGGACAGGCTCTAATGAACACTGAAGCTTTCTTT
>TRBJ2-1|NA|TRBV29-1|NA
CSVTPPNEQFF
TGCAGCGTTACACCCCCAAATGAGCAGTTCTTC
>TRBJ1-2|NA|TRBV2|NA
CASRSPDRDYGYTF
TGTGCCAGCAGATCTCCGGACAGAGACTATGGCTACACCTTC
>TRBJ2-7|NA|TRBV29-1|few
CSVKRGYEQYF
TGCAGCGTTAAGAGGGGATACGAGCAGTACTTC
>TRBJ2-5|TRBD2|TRBV6-1|NA
CASSEVAGGLVETQYF
TGTGCCAGCAGTGAAGTGGCGGGGGGGCTAGTAGAGACCCAGTACTTC
>TRBJ1-1|NA|TRBV29-1|few
CSAINTEAFF
TGCAGCGCTATAAACACTGAAGCTTTCTTT
>TRBJ2-1|NA|TRBV9|few
CASSAGGGGGEQFF
TGTGCCAGCAGCGCCGGAGGCGGGGGCGGTGAGCAGTTCTTC
>TRBJ2-5|NA|TRBV11-2|NA
CASSLGETQYF
TGTGCCAGCAGCCTTGGCGAGACCCAGTACTTC
>TRBJ2-3|NA|TRBV10-3|few
CAPPERPKGDTQYF
TGTGCCCCTCCGGAACGCCCCAAAGGGGATACGCAGTATTTT
>TRBJ1-5|NA|TRBV28|few
CASTPRQYNQPQHF
TGTGCCAGCACCCCGAGACAGTACAATCAGCCCCAGCATTTT